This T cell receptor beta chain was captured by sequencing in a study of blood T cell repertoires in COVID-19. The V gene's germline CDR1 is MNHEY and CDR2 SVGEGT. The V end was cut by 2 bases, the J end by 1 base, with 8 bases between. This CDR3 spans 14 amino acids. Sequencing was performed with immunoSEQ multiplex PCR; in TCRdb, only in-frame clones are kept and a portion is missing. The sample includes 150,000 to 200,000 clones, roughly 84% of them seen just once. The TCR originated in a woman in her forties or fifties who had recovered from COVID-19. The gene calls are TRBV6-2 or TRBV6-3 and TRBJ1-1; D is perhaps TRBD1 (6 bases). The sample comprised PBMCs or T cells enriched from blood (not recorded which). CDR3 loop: CASSYGTTNTEAFF. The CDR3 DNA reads TGTGCCAGCAGTTACGGGACAACGAACACTGAAGCTTTCTTT.